The rows below give T cell receptor beta chains drawn from one sample of a study of T cell responses to AZD1222 COVID-19 vaccine. TCRdb's copy holds only in-frame clones and misses some; the assay was immunoSEQ multiplex PCR. The sample lists over 110,000 clones, roughly nine tenths occurring once. The sequenced sample was peripheral blood, obtained 28 days after the second AZD1222 dose. Receptor source: an adult who received the AZD1222 COVID-19 vaccine. Each CDR3 is given with its conserved first and last residue. A D gene is named only where the DNA matches it firmly. Clone size is shown for a subset of rows, as once, few, many or a class of expanded clone.

d_gene: -; v_gene: TRBV6-2/TRBV6-3; j_gene: TRBJ2-3; abundance: medium-sized; CDR3nt: TGTGCCAGCAGTGACTCGGAGCTCACAGATACGCAGTATTTT; CDR3aa: CASSDSELTDTQYF
d_gene: TRBD2; v_gene: TRBV6-4; j_gene: TRBJ2-4; abundance: once; CDR3nt: TGTGCCAGCAGTGCAGCCGGGCGGGAGGGAAACATTCAGTACTTC; CDR3aa: CASSAAGREGNIQYF
d_gene: -; v_gene: TRBV7-9; j_gene: TRBJ1-2; abundance: -; CDR3nt: TGTGCCAGCAGCTTAGCCCACAGGGAGGGCTATGGCTACACCTTC; CDR3aa: CASSLAHREGYGYTF
d_gene: -; v_gene: TRBV27; j_gene: TRBJ2-1; abundance: -; CDR3nt: TGTGCCAGCAGTTTATCGGGGGTTATCACCTACAATGAGCAGTTCTTC; CDR3aa: CASSLSGVITYNEQFF
d_gene: -; v_gene: TRBV2; j_gene: TRBJ2-1; abundance: -; CDR3nt: TGTGCCAGCAATCTAGGGTCCTACAATGAGCAGTTCTTC; CDR3aa: CASNLGSYNEQFF
d_gene: -; v_gene: TRBV7-3; j_gene: TRBJ1-1; abundance: -; CDR3nt: TGTGCCAGCAGCCTCACTGTGTACACTGAAGCTTTCTTT; CDR3aa: CASSLTVYTEAFF
d_gene: -; v_gene: TRBV11-2; j_gene: TRBJ1-1; abundance: -; CDR3nt: TGTGCCAGCAGCTTTATTAAGGGTTACGGCACTGAAGCTTTCTTT; CDR3aa: CASSFIKGYGTEAFF
d_gene: -; v_gene: TRBV30; j_gene: TRBJ1-4; abundance: -; CDR3nt: TGTGCCTGGAGTCCCGACAGCTCAACTAATGAAAAACTGTTTTTT; CDR3aa: CAWSPDSSTNEKLFF
d_gene: -; v_gene: TRBV28; j_gene: TRBJ1-5; abundance: -; CDR3nt: TGTGCCAGCAGTCCCCTGGGGGCTCGGGCCCAGCATTTT; CDR3aa: CASSPLGARAQHF
d_gene: -; v_gene: TRBV9; j_gene: TRBJ2-3; abundance: once; CDR3nt: TGTGCCAGCAGCGTAGCGGGCAGGGGGGGCTCAGATACGCAGTATTTT; CDR3aa: CASSVAGRGGSDTQYF
d_gene: -; v_gene: TRBV28; j_gene: TRBJ1-1; abundance: -; CDR3nt: TGTGCCAGCAGTTTGGCCCGCACTGAAGCTTTCTTT; CDR3aa: CASSLARTEAFF
d_gene: -; v_gene: TRBV3-1/TRBV3-2; j_gene: TRBJ1-1; abundance: -; CDR3nt: TGTGCCAGCAGCCCAGGGACAACCGGGCCTACAAGGGGAGCTTTCTTT; CDR3aa: CASSPGTTGPTRGAFF
d_gene: -; v_gene: TRBV9; j_gene: TRBJ1-1; abundance: -; CDR3nt: TGTGCCAGCAGCGCCCGGGGCAGTGACACTGAAGCTTTCTTT; CDR3aa: CASSARGSDTEAFF
d_gene: -; v_gene: TRBV4-2; j_gene: TRBJ1-1; abundance: -; CDR3nt: TGTGCCAGCAGCCAAGATCTGGGGCGGAGCAGGAACACTGAAGCTTTCTTT; CDR3aa: CASSQDLGRSRNTEAFF
d_gene: -; v_gene: TRBV7-9; j_gene: TRBJ1-1; abundance: -; CDR3nt: TGTGCCAGCAGCCCTAGGGGGGGAACTGAAGCTTTCTTT; CDR3aa: CASSPRGGTEAFF
d_gene: -; v_gene: TRBV11-2; j_gene: TRBJ1-1; abundance: -; CDR3nt: TGTGCCAGCAGCCGGACAGCGAACACTGAAGCTTTCTTT; CDR3aa: CASSRTANTEAFF
d_gene: -; v_gene: TRBV2; j_gene: TRBJ2-3; abundance: -; CDR3nt: TGTGCCAGCAGCGCCCGACGGAGCAATACAGATACGCAGTATTTT; CDR3aa: CASSARRSNTDTQYF
d_gene: -; v_gene: TRBV15; j_gene: TRBJ1-2; abundance: -; CDR3nt: TGTGCCACCAGCAGAGATCAGTTGGGGGCGGGTGGCTACACCTTC; CDR3aa: CATSRDQLGAGGYTF
d_gene: -; v_gene: TRBV7-2; j_gene: TRBJ1-4; abundance: -; CDR3nt: TGTGCCAGCAGCCCCGCAGGGTTGAATGAAAAACTGTTTTTT; CDR3aa: CASSPAGLNEKLFF
d_gene: -; v_gene: TRBV5-5; j_gene: TRBJ1-5; abundance: -; CDR3nt: TGTGCCAGCAGAGGAACCATCGGCAATCAGCCCCAGCATTTT; CDR3aa: CASRGTIGNQPQHF
d_gene: -; v_gene: TRBV30; j_gene: TRBJ1-2; abundance: -; CDR3nt: TGTGCCTGGAATTCGGCCCTAAACTATGGCTACACCTTC; CDR3aa: CAWNSALNYGYTF
d_gene: TRBD1; v_gene: TRBV5-6; j_gene: TRBJ1-1; abundance: -; CDR3nt: TGTGCCAGCAGTCCTGACAGGGAGGGCACTGAAGCTTTCTTT; CDR3aa: CASSPDREGTEAFF
d_gene: -; v_gene: TRBV5-8; j_gene: TRBJ1-2; abundance: -; CDR3nt: TGTGCCAGCAGCCTACTGGGACAAATCTATGGCTACACCTTC; CDR3aa: CASSLLGQIYGYTF
d_gene: -; v_gene: TRBV2; j_gene: TRBJ2-4; abundance: -; CDR3nt: TGTGCCAGCAGTGACCGGGTAGGCCCGAACATTCAGTACTTC; CDR3aa: CASSDRVGPNIQYF
d_gene: -; v_gene: TRBV4-1; j_gene: TRBJ2-5; abundance: -; CDR3nt: TGCGCCAGCAGCCAACTACAGGGAGGGCAAGAGACCCAGTACTTC; CDR3aa: CASSQLQGGQETQYF
d_gene: -; v_gene: TRBV11-1; j_gene: TRBJ1-1; abundance: -; CDR3nt: TGTGCCAGCAGCTTAAGCGGACCGAACACTGAAGCTTTCTTT; CDR3aa: CASSLSGPNTEAFF
d_gene: -; v_gene: TRBV2; j_gene: TRBJ1-1; abundance: -; CDR3nt: TGTGCCAGCAGTGAAGCCGGGAATTCCTCACCCCTTAACACTGAAGCTTTCTTT; CDR3aa: CASSEAGNSSPLNTEAFF
d_gene: -; v_gene: TRBV18; j_gene: TRBJ2-1; abundance: -; CDR3nt: TGTGCCAGCTCACCACTCGGGACTGGCTCCTACAATGAGCAGTTCTTC; CDR3aa: CASSPLGTGSYNEQFF